The 32 T cell receptor beta chains listed next were all sequenced from one sample in a study of human T cells and chemical hapten exposure. TCRdb fed the 5' RACE reads into MiXCR, producing one record per CDR3 protein. The data contain approximately 80,000 distinct CDR3 sequences, 15% to 20% of them singletons. Unseparated into fractions, whole blood served as the source from which total RNA was extracted. The receptors shown here come from a female donor in good health.

The rearrangement joins TRBV20-1 to TRBJ1-2, with D perhaps matching TRBD1 (5 bases). Germline V CDR1 and CDR2: DFQATT, SNEGSKA (reference sequence). The ends were cut back, 3 bases at V and 4 bases at J, with 18 bases in the middle. This CDR3 has 15 amino acids. The chain's CDR3 is CSASPSGINSYGYTF. CDR3 sequence (DNA): TGCAGTGCTAGTCCCTCAGGGATTAATAGCTATGGCTACACCTTC.

This clonotype has just a few counts. The genes are TRBV7-9 and TRBJ2-7; the D gene is possibly TRBD2 (5 bases). Germline CDR1 SEHNR, CDR2 FQNEAQ (reference sequence). The CDR3 contains 14 residues. The ends were cut back, 5 bases at V and 3 bases at J, with 14 bases in the middle. The CDR3 reads CASSPGLGVYEQYF. The CDR3 DNA reads as TGTGCCAGCAGCCCCGGGTTGGGAGTCTACGAGCAGTACTTC.

The J gene is TRBJ2-1, the V gene TRBV30, with 10 bases fitting TRBD2. J was trimmed by 5 bases and V by 5 bases; bases with no gene match: 6. There are 14 residues in the CDR3. Germline CDR1 is GTSNPN and CDR2 is SVGIG (reference sequence). In DNA, the CDR3 is TGTGCCTGGCAGCGGGAGGGGACCCACAATGAGCAGTTCTTC. Translating gives CAWQREGTHNEQFF.

The chain combines TRBV20-1 with TRBJ2-1, with D unclear. Germline-derived CDR1 and CDR2 are DFQATT and SNEGSKA (reference sequence). Trimming shortened V by 1 base and J by 1 base, and 8 bases separated the two germline ends. The CDR3 is made up of 14 amino acids. The chain's CDR3 is CSARASSSYNEQFF. For the CDR3, the DNA is TGCAGTGCTAGAGCCAGCAGTTCCTACAATGAGCAGTTCTTC.

The gene calls are TRBV7-9 and TRBJ2-7; D is ambiguous. CDR1 and CDR2 (germline): SEHNR, FQNEAQ (reference sequence). The CDR3 is made up of 13 amino acids. Trimming left V 1 base short and J 3 bases short, with 7 bases between. CDR3 amino acids: CASSLGVNYEQYF. The CDR3 DNA sequence: TGTGCCAGCAGCTTAGGGGTAAACTACGAGCAGTACTTC.

The rearrangement links TRBV7-6 to TRBJ1-4; D may be TRBD1 (5 bases). The CDR3 has 16 residues. From germline, CDR1 is SGHVS and CDR2 FNYEAQ. With 5 bases removed from V and 1 base from J, the gap between germline ends came to 14 bases. CDR3 amino acids: CASSPLGTGTNEKLFF. The DNA of the CDR3 is TGTGCCAGCAGCCCCCTGGGGACGGGAACTAATGAAAAACTGTTTTTT. Filled out from reference TRBV7-6 and TRBJ1-4, the complete variable domain reads GAGVSQSPRYKVTKRGQDVALRCDPISGHVSLYWYRQALGQGPEFLTYFNYEAQQDKSGLPNDRFSAERPEGSISTLTIQRTEQRDSAMYRCASSPLGTGTNEKLFFGSGTQLSVL.

The V gene is TRBV18, the J gene TRBJ1-6, with D perhaps TRBD1 (5 bases). Germline V gene sequence: CDR1 KGHSH, CDR2 LQKENI. Deletions cut 6 bases from V and 12 bases from J, with 15 bases between. The CDR3 loop spans 13 amino acids. This CDR3 is CASSPGTDRPLHF. The CDR3 DNA is TGTGCCAGCTCTCCCGGGACGGATAGACCCCTCCACTTT.

This chain connects TRBV4-3 to TRBJ1-1, with TRBD1 identical over 8 bases. This CDR3 region has 15 residues. Germline CDR1 LGHNA, CDR2 YSLEER. Trimming took 0 bases from V and 4 from J; bases not matched to a gene: 4. This CDR3 reads CASSQDVQGGTEAFF. The CDR3 DNA reads TGCGCCAGCAGCCAAGATGTACAGGGGGGCACTGAAGCTTTCTTT.

This chain joins TRBV9 and TRBJ2-3; D gene uncertain. This CDR3 is built from 15 residues. The V and J ends lost 4 bases and 3 bases respectively, with 15 bases between them. The V gene's germline CDR1 is SGDLS and CDR2 YYNGEE. This CDR3 reads CASSPDLARTDTQYF. CDR3 sequence (DNA): TGTGCCAGCAGCCCCGACTTAGCCCGGACAGATACGCAGTATTTT. The complete variable domain, with remaining parts taken from reference TRBV9 and TRBJ2-3, reads DSGVTQTPKHLITATGQRVTLRCSPRSGDLSVYWYQQSLDQGLQFLIQYYNGEERAKGNILERFSAQQFPDLHSELNLSSLELGDSALYFCASSPDLARTDTQYFGPGTRLTVL.

This clonotype was counted between two and nine times. The chain has TRBV20-1 and TRBJ1-1; TRBD1 agrees at 10 bases. Trimming removed 1 base from V and 1 base from J; junction bases left unmatched: 6. This CDR3 has 16 residues. CDR1 and CDR2 from the germline V gene are DFQATT and SNEGSKA (reference sequence). The chain's CDR3 is CSARGQGALRNTEAFF. As DNA, the CDR3 is TGCAGTGCTAGAGGACAGGGGGCACTGAGGAACACTGAAGCTTTCTTT.

This clonotype has a count of ten or more. The chain uses TRBV12-3 or TRBV12-4 and TRBJ1-5; TRBD1 agrees at 8 bases. The CDR3 spans 14 residues. Trimming at V came to 8 bases and at J to 4 bases, leaving 7 bases not matched to a gene. DNA of the CDR3: TGTGCCAGCCGCGGGACAGGCGGTAATCAGCCCCAGCATTTT. Its translation: CASRGTGGNQPQHF.

The chain joins TRBV2 to TRBJ1-5; D not certain. CDR3 size: 13 residues. V shed 9 bases and J shed 7 bases, with 16 bases lying between them. Germline V gives CDR1 SNHLY, CDR2 FYNNEI. CDR3 region: CASAQAGKQPQHF. CDR3 DNA: TGTGCCAGTGCTCAAGCTGGGAAACAGCCCCAGCATTTT.

This chain uses TRBV18 with TRBJ2-3; D gene unclear. V shed 0 bases and J shed 4 bases, with 5 bases lying between them. Germline assignment: CDR1 KGHSH and CDR2 LQKENI. There are 13 residues in the CDR3. The CDR3 reads CASSPPSSDTQYF. CDR3 bases: TGTGCCAGCTCACCACCTAGCTCAGATACGCAGTATTTT.

This clonotype has ten or more counts. This chain links TRBV18 with TRBJ1-1; TRBD1 is a possible D gene (6 bases). Germline V CDR1 and CDR2: KGHSH, LQKENI. Trimming took off 3 bases at V and 0 bases at J, with 17 bases between the two ends. The CDR3 contains 17 residues. The chain's CDR3 is CASSPSGGRAVNTEAFF. In DNA form, the CDR3 reads TGTGCCAGCTCACCCTCCGGGGGCAGGGCGGTGAACACTGAAGCTTTCTTT.

This clonotype was seen a few times. The chain combines TRBV4-1 with TRBJ1-1, with D possibly TRBD1 on 5 matching bases. This CDR3 comprises 15 residues. The germline CDR1 and CDR2 sequences are MGHRA and YSYEKL. Deletions cut 1 base from V and 1 base from J, with 10 bases between. The CDR3 spells CASSQVQGPNTEAFF. CDR3 bases: TGCGCCAGCAGCCAAGTCCAGGGACCGAACACTGAAGCTTTCTTT.

This chain joins TRBV29-1 and TRBJ1-1, with TRBD1 identical over 7 bases. Germline V gene lookup returns CDR1 SQVTM and CDR2 ANQGSEA. After removal of 4 bases from V and 1 base from J, the junction contained 6 bases not matched to a gene. The CDR3 sequence is 14 residues long. The CDR3 DNA reads as TGCAGCGTTGCTTTCGCAGGGGGGAACACTGAAGCTTTCTTT. This sequence encodes CSVAFAGGNTEAFF.

The genes are TRBV28 and TRBJ1-1; unclear D gene. This CDR3 has 13 residues. V lost 3 bases to trimming and J lost 11 bases, with 16 bases between them. Germline V gene lookup returns CDR1 MDHEN and CDR2 SYDVKM. The CDR3 reads CASSFNSPFQAFF. The DNA of the CDR3 is TGTGCCAGCAGTTTTAACAGTCCATTCCAGGCTTTCTTT.

J is TRBJ2-3 and V is TRBV11-2; D might be TRBD1 or TRBD2, each matching 5 bases. The CDR3 has 18 amino acids. CDR1 is SGHAT, CDR2 FQNNGV, per germline. With 0 bases removed from V and 0 bases from J, the gap between germline ends came to 16 bases. As DNA, the CDR3 is TGTGCCAGCAGCTTAGAGGGACCTGTGGCGGGTAGCACAGATACGCAGTATTTT. Protein sequence: CASSLEGPVAGSTDTQYF.

This clonotype has more than one count but fewer than ten. The chain uses TRBV20-1 and TRBJ2-1; TRBD1 matches at 10 bases. Unmatched junction bases numbered 9, after V lost 6 bases and J lost 7 bases. This CDR3 has 14 residues. Germline V CDR1 and CDR2: DFQATT, SNEGSKA (reference sequence). The CDR3 DNA follows: TGCAGTGCGCTCCGGGACAGGGGTGGGAATGAGCAGTTCTTC. Residues: CSALRDRGGNEQFF.

The chain carries TRBV6-4 and TRBJ2-2; D is ambiguous. CDR1 is MRHNA and CDR2 is SNTAGT in the germline V gene. The CDR3 extends over 14 amino acids. Deletions cut 3 bases from V and 1 base from J, with 6 bases between. The CDR3 DNA sequence: TGTGCCAGCAGTGAAAGCTGGAACACCGGGGAGCTGTTTTTT. As protein: CASSESWNTGELFF.

V gene TRBV12-3 or TRBV12-4 combines with J gene TRBJ2-1, with D possibly called TRBD1 or TRBD2 (6 bases each). Trimming pared 6 bases from V and 10 bases from J, leaving 16 bases between. The CDR3 totals 13 residues. In nucleotides, the CDR3 is TGTGCCAGCAGCTTGATACAGGGAGGCGAGCAGTTCTTC. Translated, it gives CASSLIQGGEQFF.

The gene calls are TRBV6-2 or TRBV6-3 and TRBJ2-1, with D possibly being TRBD2 (5 bases). The CDR3 length is 15 residues. The germline V gene encodes CDR1 MNHEY and CDR2 SVGEGT. V was pared by 5 bases and J by 8 bases, with 19 bases between. The CDR3 protein is CASSQRLGLGDEQFF. CDR3 bases: TGTGCCAGCAGTCAGAGGTTAGGACTCGGGGATGAGCAGTTCTTC.

This clonotype was seen a few times. One junction end disagrees with the germline gene, perhaps due to a read error. The CDR3 loop is CSARDPPTAF. In nucleotides, the CDR3 is TGCAGTGCTAGAGATCCCCCTACCGCCTTC. The V and J genes are TRBV20-1 and TRBJ1-2; D unclear. The CDR3 contains 10 residues. The germline V gene encodes CDR1 DFQATT and CDR2 SNEGSKA (reference sequence).

This clonotype was picked up many times. The chain couples TRBV28 to TRBJ1-1; possible D gene TRBD1, 6 bases. The ends were cut back, 3 bases at V and 6 bases at J, with 11 bases in the middle. The length of the CDR3 is 13 residues. CDR1 is MDHEN and CDR2 is SYDVKM in the germline V gene. CDR3 sequence: CASSLAGAPEAFF. The DNA of the CDR3 is TGTGCCAGCAGTTTGGCAGGGGCCCCTGAAGCTTTCTTT.

The rearrangement joins TRBV6-2 or TRBV6-3 to TRBJ1-4, with D possibly being TRBD1 (5 bases). The CDR3 runs 14 residues. From germline, CDR1 is MNHEY and CDR2 SVGEGT. V was trimmed by 6 bases and J by 3 bases, leaving 11 bases between them. For the CDR3, the DNA is TGTGCCAGCAGCCGCGGAGGGGCTAATGAAAAACTGTTTTTT. The encoded protein is CASSRGGANEKLFF.

The chain has TRBV7-6 and TRBJ2-1; 8 bases are shared with TRBD2. With V trimmed by 5 bases and J by 2 bases, 5 bases remained unmatched. CDR1 and CDR2 (germline): SGHVS, FNYEAQ. This CDR3 spans 15 amino acids. The CDR3 nucleotides are TGTGCCAGCAGCCCTATAGCGGGGCCCTACAATGAGCAGTTCTTC. It yields the protein CASSPIAGPYNEQFF.

This clonotype was seen many times. J is TRBJ1-1 and V is TRBV7-2, with D possibly being TRBD1 (6 bases). Germline loops: CDR1 SGHTA, CDR2 FQGNSA. Trimming pared 3 bases from V and 4 bases from J, leaving 15 bases between. The CDR3 runs 15 residues. CDR3 protein: CASSFALQQGTEAFF. DNA of the CDR3: TGTGCCAGCAGCTTCGCCCTCCAACAGGGCACTGAAGCTTTCTTT.

This clonotype has just a few counts. V gene TRBV3-1 combines with J gene TRBJ1-4; D is uncertain. The CDR3 sequence is 16 residues long. Deletions cut 6 bases from V and 0 bases from J, with 14 bases between. CDR1 and CDR2 from the germline V gene are LGHDT and YNNKEL (reference sequence). The CDR3 coding sequence is TGTGCCAGCAGGGGGTGGGGATCTGCAACTAATGAAAAACTGTTTTTT. Translated: CASRGWGSATNEKLFF.

This clonotype was detected a few times. The chain couples TRBV5-4 to TRBJ1-1, with 7 bases fitting TRBD1. V shed 4 bases and J 5 bases; nucleotides not matched to a gene: 11. The CDR3 is 15 amino acids. The germline gives CDR1 SGHNT, CDR2 YYREEE (reference sequence). CDR3 residues: CASSDRRQGSTEAFF. Written as DNA, the CDR3 is TGTGCCAGCAGCGACCGTCGACAGGGAAGTACTGAAGCTTTCTTT.

The rearrangement links TRBV2 to TRBJ1-2, with D unresolved. This CDR3 is 13 amino acids long. Germline CDR1 and CDR2: SNHLY and FYNNEI. V lost 4 bases, J lost 2 bases, and 8 bases lay in between. CDR3: CASSVDGNYGYTF. In nucleotides, the CDR3 is TGTGCCAGCAGTGTGGACGGAAACTATGGCTACACCTTC.

This clonotype was detected a few times. In DNA form, the CDR3 reads TGTGCCAGCAGTTACCAGGGGCTGGGCAATCAGCCCCAGCATTTT. Translating it yields CASSYQGLGNQPQHF. This chain joins TRBV6-2 or TRBV6-3 and TRBJ1-5; tentative D call: TRBD1 (6 bases). V was cut by 2 bases and J by 2 bases, with 10 bases left in between. This CDR3 region has 15 residues. CDR1 is MNHEY and CDR2 is SVGEGT in the germline V gene.

There are many counts of this clonotype. The chain's CDR3 is CASSEAWENTEAFF. The CDR3 coding sequence is TGTGCCAGCAGTGAAGCGTGGGAGAACACTGAAGCTTTCTTT. This sequence joins TRBV6-1 and TRBJ1-1; D is unclear. Between the trimmed V and J ends, which lost 0 bases and 1 base, there was a span of 6 bases. CDR1 is MNHNS, CDR2 SASEGT, per germline. The CDR3 runs to 14 residues.